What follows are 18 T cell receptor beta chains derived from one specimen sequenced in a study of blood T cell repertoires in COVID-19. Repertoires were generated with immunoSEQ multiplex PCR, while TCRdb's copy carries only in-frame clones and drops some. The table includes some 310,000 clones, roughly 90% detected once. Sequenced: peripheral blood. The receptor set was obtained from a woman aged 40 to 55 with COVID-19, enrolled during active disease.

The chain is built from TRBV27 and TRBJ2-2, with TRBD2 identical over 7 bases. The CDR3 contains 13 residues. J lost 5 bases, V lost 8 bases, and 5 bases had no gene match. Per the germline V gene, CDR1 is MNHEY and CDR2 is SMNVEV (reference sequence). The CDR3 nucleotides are TGTGCCAGCTGCGGGAGTTGGACCGGGGAGCTGTTTTTT. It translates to CASCGSWTGELFF.

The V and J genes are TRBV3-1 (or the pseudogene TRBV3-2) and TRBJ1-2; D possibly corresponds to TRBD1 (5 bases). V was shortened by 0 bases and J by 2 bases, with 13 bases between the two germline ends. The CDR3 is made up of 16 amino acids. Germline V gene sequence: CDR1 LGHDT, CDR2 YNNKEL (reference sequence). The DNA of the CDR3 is TGTGCCAGCAGCCAAGATGACAGACCTGAAAACTATGGCTACACCTTC. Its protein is CASSQDDRPENYGYTF.

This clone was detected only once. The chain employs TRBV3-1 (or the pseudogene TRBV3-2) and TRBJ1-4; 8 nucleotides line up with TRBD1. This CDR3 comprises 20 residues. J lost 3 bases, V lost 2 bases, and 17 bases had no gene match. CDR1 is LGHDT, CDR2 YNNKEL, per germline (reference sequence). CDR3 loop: CASSQFSYRAGGMANEKLFF. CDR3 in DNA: TGTGCCAGCAGCCAATTCTCTTACCGGGCAGGGGGCATGGCTAATGAAAAACTGTTTTTT.

In nucleotides, the CDR3 is TGTGCCAGCAGCTTAGGGACAGGGGCCACCGGGGAGCTGTTTTTT. It encodes CASSLGTGATGELFF. The chain links TRBV11-3 to TRBJ2-2, with 9 bases fitting TRBD1. CDR1 SGHNT and CDR2 YENEEA come from the germline V gene. V gave up 1 base and J gave up 4 bases; unmatched junction bases: 1. This CDR3 contains 15 residues.

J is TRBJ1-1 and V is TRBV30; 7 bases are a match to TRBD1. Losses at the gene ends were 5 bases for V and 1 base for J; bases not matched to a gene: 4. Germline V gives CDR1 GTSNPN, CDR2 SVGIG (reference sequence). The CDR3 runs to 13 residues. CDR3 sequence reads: CAWAGQSNTEAFF. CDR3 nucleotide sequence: TGTGCCTGGGCGGGACAGTCGAACACTGAAGCTTTCTTT.

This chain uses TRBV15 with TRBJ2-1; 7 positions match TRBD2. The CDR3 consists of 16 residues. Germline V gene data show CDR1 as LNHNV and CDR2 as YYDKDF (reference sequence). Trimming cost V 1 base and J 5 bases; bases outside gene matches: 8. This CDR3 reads CATSRGPPGGHNEQFF. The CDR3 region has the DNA TGTGCCACCAGCAGAGGTCCACCGGGGGGACACAATGAGCAGTTCTTC.

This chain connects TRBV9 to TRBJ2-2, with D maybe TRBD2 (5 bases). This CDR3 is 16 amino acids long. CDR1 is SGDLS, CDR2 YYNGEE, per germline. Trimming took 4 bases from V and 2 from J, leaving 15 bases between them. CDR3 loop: CASSPDPSGNTGELFF. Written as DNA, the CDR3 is TGTGCCAGCAGCCCAGATCCCAGCGGTAACACCGGGGAGCTGTTTTTT.

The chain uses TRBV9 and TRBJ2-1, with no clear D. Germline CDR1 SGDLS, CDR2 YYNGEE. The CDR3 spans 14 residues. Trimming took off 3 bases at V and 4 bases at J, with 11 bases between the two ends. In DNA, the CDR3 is TGTGCCAGCAGCGCTATGTCTTCGTACAATGAGCAGTTCTTC. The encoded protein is CASSAMSSYNEQFF.

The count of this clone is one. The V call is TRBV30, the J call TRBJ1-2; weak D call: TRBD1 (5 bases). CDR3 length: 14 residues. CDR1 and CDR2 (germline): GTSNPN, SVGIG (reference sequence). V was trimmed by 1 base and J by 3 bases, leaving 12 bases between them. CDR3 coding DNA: TGTGCCTGGAGTGAGGGGCCCACGTACTATGGCTACACCTTC. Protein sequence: CAWSEGPTYYGYTF.

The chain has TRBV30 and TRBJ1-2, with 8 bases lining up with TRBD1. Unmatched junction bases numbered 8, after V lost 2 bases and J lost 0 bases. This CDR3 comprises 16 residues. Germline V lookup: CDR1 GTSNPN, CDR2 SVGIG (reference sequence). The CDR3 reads CAWSRSPTGANYGYTF. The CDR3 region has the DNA TGTGCCTGGAGTCGATCACCGACAGGGGCTAACTATGGCTACACCTTC.

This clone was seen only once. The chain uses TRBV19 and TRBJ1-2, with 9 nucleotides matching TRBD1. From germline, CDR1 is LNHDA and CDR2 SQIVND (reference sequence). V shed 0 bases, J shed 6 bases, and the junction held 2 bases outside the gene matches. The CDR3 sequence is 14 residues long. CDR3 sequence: CASSIEYRGHGYTF. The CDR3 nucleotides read TGTGCCAGTAGTATAGAGTACAGGGGGCATGGCTACACCTTC.

CDR3 sequence reads: CASSQAVYSGYTF. CDR3 in DNA: TGCGCCAGCAGCCAAGCGGTATATAGCGGCTACACCTTC. The V call is TRBV4-3, the J call TRBJ1-2; D is unclear. V was pared by 1 base and J by 8 bases, with 11 bases between. The CDR3 runs to 13 residues. Germline V gene sequence: CDR1 LGHNA, CDR2 YSLEER.

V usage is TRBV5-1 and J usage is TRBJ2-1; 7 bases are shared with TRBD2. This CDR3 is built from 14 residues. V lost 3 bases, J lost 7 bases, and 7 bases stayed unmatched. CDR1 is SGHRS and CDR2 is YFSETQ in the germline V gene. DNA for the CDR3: TGCGCCAGCAGCTCGGCGGGAGAAATAAATGAGCAGTTCTTC. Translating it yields CASSSAGEINEQFF.

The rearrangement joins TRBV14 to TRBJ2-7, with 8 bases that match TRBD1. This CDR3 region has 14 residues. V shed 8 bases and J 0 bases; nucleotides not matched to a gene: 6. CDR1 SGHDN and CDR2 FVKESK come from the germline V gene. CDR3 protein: CASRYRGDSYEQYF. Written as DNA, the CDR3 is TGTGCCAGCCGTTACAGGGGGGACTCCTACGAGCAGTACTTC.

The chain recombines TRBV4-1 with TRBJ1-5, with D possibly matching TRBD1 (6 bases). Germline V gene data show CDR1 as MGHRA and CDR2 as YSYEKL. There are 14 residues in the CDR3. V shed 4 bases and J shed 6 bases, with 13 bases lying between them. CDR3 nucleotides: TGCGCCAGCAGCCTCAACAGGGAGGGTCAGCCCCAGCATTTT. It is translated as CASSLNREGQPQHF.

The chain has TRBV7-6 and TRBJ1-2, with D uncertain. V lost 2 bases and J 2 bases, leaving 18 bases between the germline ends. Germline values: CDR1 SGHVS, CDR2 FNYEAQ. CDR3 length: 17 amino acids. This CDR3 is CASSLMRGNTKNYGYTF. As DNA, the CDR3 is TGTGCCAGCAGCTTAATGCGTGGAAACACTAAAAACTATGGCTACACCTTC.

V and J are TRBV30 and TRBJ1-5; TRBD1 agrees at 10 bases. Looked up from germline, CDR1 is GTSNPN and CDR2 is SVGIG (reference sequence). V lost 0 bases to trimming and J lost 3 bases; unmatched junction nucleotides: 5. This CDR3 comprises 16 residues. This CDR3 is CAWSVRQGALNQPQHF. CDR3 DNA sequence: TGTGCCTGGAGTGTTAGACAGGGGGCCCTCAATCAGCCCCAGCATTTT.

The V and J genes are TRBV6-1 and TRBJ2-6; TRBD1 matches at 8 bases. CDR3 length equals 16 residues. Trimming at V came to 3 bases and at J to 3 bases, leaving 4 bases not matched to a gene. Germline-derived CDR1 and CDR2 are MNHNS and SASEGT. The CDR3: CASSETGADGANVLTF. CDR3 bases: TGTGCCAGCAGTGAGACAGGGGCTGATGGGGCCAACGTCCTGACTTTC.